This TCR beta chain derives from a study of blood T cell repertoires in COVID-19. Study overall: Acute and convalescent COVID-19 samples came from the United States, Italy and Spain. From T cells, B-cell-depleted T cells, or PBMCs came the material, which was cDNA or gDNA.

This clone showed up just a few times. Original processing methods: How many nucleated cells were present was estimated from reference gene primer amplification. Data came from immunoSEQ multiplex PCR; TCRdb stores just in-frame clones and leaves some out. D and trimming were read from the DNA, whereas the V and J calls and clone size are those reported in that table. The data contain 180,000 or so clones, around 80% of them singletons. Seattle's cohort entered during active infection and was followed longitudinally. The receptor was isolated from a woman over 75 with COVID-19, enrolled during active disease. Sequencing was carried out using peripheral blood.

In nucleotides, the CDR3 is TGTGCCAGCAGCCGGGACAGGGATCTTCGTGGCTACACCTTC. It translates to CASSRDRDLRGYTF. The chain links TRBV7-9 to TRBJ1-2, with 9 bases aligning to TRBD1. The CDR3 spans 14 residues. V gave up 5 bases and J gave up 7 bases; unmatched junction bases: 8. Per the germline V gene, CDR1 is SEHNR and CDR2 is FQNEAQ (reference sequence).